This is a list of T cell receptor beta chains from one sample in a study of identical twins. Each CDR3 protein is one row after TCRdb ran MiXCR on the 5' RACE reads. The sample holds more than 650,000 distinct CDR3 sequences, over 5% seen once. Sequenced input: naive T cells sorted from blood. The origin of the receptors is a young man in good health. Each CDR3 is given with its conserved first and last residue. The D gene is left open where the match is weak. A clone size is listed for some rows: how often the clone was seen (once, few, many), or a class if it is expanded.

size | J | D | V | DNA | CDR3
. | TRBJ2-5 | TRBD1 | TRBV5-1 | TGCGCCAGCAGCGACCTGGCCGGGGACAGGGGGCAGCAAGAGACCCAGTACTTC | CASSDLAGDRGQQETQYF
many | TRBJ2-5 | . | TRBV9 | TGTGCCAGCAGCGTAGGAGGGCTGGGAGAGACCCAGTACTTC | CASSVGGLGETQYF
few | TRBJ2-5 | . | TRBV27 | TGTGCCAGCAGTTTACTAGGTTACCAAGAGACCCAGTACTTC | CASSLLGYQETQYF
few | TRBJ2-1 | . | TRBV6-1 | TGTGCCAGCAGTGAAACCGCCCCGGCCTACAATGAGCAGTTCTTC | CASSETAPAYNEQFF
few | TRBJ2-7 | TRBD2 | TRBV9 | TGTGCCAGCAGCCCGACTAGCGCCTCCTACGAGCAGTACTTC | CASSPTSASYEQYF
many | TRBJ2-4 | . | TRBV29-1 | TGCAGCGTCGGGGGGCTGAGACTAGCCAAAAACATTCAGTACTTC | CSVGGLRLAKNIQYF
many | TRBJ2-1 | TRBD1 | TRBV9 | TGTGCCAGCAGCGGGACAGGGTTCGACAATGAGCAGTTCTTC | CASSGTGFDNEQFF
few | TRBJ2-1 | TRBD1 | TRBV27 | TGTGCCAGCTTCCGGCAGGGACAGGGGGCGGGAAATGAGCAGTTCTTC | CASFRQGQGAGNEQFF
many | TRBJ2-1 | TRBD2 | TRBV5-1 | TGCGCCAGCAGCTTCCACACTAAAAGCGGGAGGGCCCACAATGAGCAGTTCTTC | CASSFHTKSGRAHNEQFF
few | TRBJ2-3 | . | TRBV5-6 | TGTGCCAGCAGCTTGTTTACGGGGGATACGCAGTATTTT | CASSLFTGDTQYF
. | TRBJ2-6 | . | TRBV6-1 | TGTGCCAGCAGTGATGTGTGGTGGACAGCCCCCAGGGGGGCCAACGTCCTGACTTTC | CASSDVWWTAPRGANVLTF
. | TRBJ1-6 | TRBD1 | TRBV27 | TGTGCCAGCAGTTTAATAGGACAGGGGGCATCACCCCTCCACTTT | CASSLIGQGASPLHF
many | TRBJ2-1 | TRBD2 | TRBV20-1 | TGCAGTGCTCCATTATCCGGGACTAGCGGCTACAATGAGCAGTTCTTC | CSAPLSGTSGYNEQFF
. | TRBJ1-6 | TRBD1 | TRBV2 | TGTGCCAGCGACAGGGGAAGTCGTTCGAATTCACCCCTCCACTTT | CASDRGSRSNSPLHF
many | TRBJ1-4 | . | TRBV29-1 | TGCAGCGTTGAAGCCCAGTACCCCTTTGAAAAACTGTTTTTT | CSVEAQYPFEKLFF
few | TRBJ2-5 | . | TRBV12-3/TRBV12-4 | TGTGCCAGCAGTGTGGGTGTGTGGCAAGAGACCCAGTACTTC | CASSVGVWQETQYF
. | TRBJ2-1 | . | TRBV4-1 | TGCGCCAGCAGCCAACCCATCCGGGACTATGAGCAGTTCTTC | CASSQPIRDYEQFF
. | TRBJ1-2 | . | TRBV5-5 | TGTGCCAGCAGATGGGACGTATTGGCGGATGGCTACACCTTC | CASRWDVLADGYTF
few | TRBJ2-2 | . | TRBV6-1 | TGTGCCAGCAGTCCCGGGACACCAAGGTCTCCCGGGGAGCTGTTTTTT | CASSPGTPRSPGELFF
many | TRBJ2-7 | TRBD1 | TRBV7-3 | TGTGCCAGCAGCCCACCGACAGGGGTGTACGAGCAGTACTTC | CASSPPTGVYEQYF
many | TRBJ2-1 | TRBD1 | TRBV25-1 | TGTGCCAGCAGTGAGTCGACAGGGATGAATGAGCAGTTCTTC | CASSESTGMNEQFF
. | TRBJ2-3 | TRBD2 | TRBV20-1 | TGCAGTGCTTTGACGGGAGGAGGCACAGATACGCAGTATTTT | CSALTGGGTDTQYF
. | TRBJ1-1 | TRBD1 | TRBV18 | TGTGCCAGCTCACGACAACTCCGGACAGGGGGCGACACTGAAGCTTTCTTT | CASSRQLRTGGDTEAFF
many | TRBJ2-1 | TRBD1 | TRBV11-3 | TGTGCCAGCAGCTTGGGACAGGGTGAGGCCAATGAGCAGTTCTTC | CASSLGQGEANEQFF
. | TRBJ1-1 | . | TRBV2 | TGTGCCAGCAGTGACGCAGAGGCTTTCTTT | CASSDAEAFF
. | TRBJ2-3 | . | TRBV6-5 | TGTGCCAGCAGTTACTCGATAAGCGAACAGGGTTTATCAGATACGCAGTATTTT | CASSYSISEQGLSDTQYF
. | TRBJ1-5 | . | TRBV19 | TGTGCCAGTAGTACCCTGGTCTCAGGGGATCAGCCCCAGCATTTT | CASSTLVSGDQPQHF
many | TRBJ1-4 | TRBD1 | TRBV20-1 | TGCAGTGCTGCGGGACAGGGAGGAGGAAAACTGTTTTTT | CSAAGQGGGKLFF
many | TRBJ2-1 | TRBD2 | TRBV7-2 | TGTGCCAGCAGCTTACTCCATAGCGGGCACACGTACAATGAGCAGTTCTTC | CASSLLHSGHTYNEQFF
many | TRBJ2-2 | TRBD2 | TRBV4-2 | TGTGCCAGCAGCCAAGTCGGCGGGAGACCGAACACCGGGGAGCTGTTTTTT | CASSQVGGRPNTGELFF
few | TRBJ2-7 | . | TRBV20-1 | TGCAGTGCTAGAGCGACAGTCTCCTACGAGCAGTACTTC | CSARATVSYEQYF
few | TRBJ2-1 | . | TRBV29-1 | TGCAGCGGGACCGGGACGGTCACTTCCAATGAGCAGTTCTTC | CSGTGTVTSNEQFF
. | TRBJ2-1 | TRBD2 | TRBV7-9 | TGTGCCAGCAGCCTTACGGGGGGACCTCTCGACTTC | CASSLTGGPLDF
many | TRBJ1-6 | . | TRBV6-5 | TGTGCCAGCAGTTATTCGCGGGGGCGTAATTCACCCCTCCACTTT | CASSYSRGRNSPLHF
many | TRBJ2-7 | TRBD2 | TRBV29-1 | TGCAGCGTTGTAGCGGGAGCGAGGGAGCAGTACTTC | CSVVAGAREQYF
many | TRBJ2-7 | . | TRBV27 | TGTGCCAGCAGTTTAATGGGGCCCTACGAGCAGTACTTC | CASSLMGPYEQYF
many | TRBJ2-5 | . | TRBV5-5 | TGTGCCAGCAGCTTAAGGCCAGTCCAAGAGACCCAGTACTTC | CASSLRPVQETQYF
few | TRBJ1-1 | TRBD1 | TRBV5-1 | TGCGCCAGCAGCGACGCCCGGACAGGGGGTTCCTCCGAAGCTTTCTTT | CASSDARTGGSSEAFF
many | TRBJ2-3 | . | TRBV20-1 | TGCAGTGCTAGAGTACTTGCTAGCGGCACAGATACGCAGTATTTT | CSARVLASGTDTQYF
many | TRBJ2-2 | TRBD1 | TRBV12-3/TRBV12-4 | TGTGCCAGCAGTCGGGACAGCTACACCGGGGAGCTGTTTTTT | CASSRDSYTGELFF
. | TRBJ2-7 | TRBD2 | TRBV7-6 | TGTGCCAGCAGCTTAGTTCTAGCGGGAACAGATGGCGAGCAGTACTTC | CASSLVLAGTDGEQYF
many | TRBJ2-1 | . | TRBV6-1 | TGTGCCAGCACCCCGGCCACGGGGAACAATGAGCAGTTCTTC | CASTPATGNNEQFF
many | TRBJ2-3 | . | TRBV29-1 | TGCAGCGTCAAGACGACCATTAGGGAGGCGCAGTATTTT | CSVKTTIREAQYF
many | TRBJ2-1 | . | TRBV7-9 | TGTGCCAGCAGCATTGGACGGTACAATGAGCAGTTCTTC | CASSIGRYNEQFF
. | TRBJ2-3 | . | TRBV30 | TGTGCCTGGAGTATCCTCAGAGCAGATACGCAGTATTTT | CAWSILRADTQYF
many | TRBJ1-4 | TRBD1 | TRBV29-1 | TGCAGCGTGCGCGCACAGGGGGCGGAAGAAAAACTGTTTTTT | CSVRAQGAEEKLFF